This TCR beta chain was recovered during a study of cytomegalovirus exposure and HLA in healthy donors. Looking at the study overall: One earlier analysis, a look at 200 million or so T cells, found around 110 million unique TCR beta sequences. Study-level findings and limits: Several top significant clusters appeared, in a later analysis, to be linked to common viral pathogens. Judged likely to be a sequencing artifact was a cluster of highly shared sequence variants.

This PCR relied on a set of 60 Vbeta primers and 13 Jbeta primers. Sequencing was performed with immunoSEQ multiplex PCR; in TCRdb, only in-frame clones are kept and a portion is missing. There are under 200,000 clones in the sample; 82% occur only once, and about 1.6% lies in the top ten. A note on this clone: No antigen is known for it.

The receptor was derived from a girl under 18 in good health and CMV-seropositive. Input material: PBMCs.

The CDR3 reads CSVVLTGGTGELFF. The DNA of the CDR3 is TGCAGCGTTGTTTTAACAGGGGGAACCGGGGAGCTGTTTTTT. The chain recombines TRBV29-1 with TRBJ2-2, with TRBD1 identical over 8 bases. CDR3 size: 14 residues. The germline CDR1 and CDR2 sequences are SQVTM and ANQGSEA. V lost 4 bases, J lost 5 bases, and 6 bases stayed unmatched.